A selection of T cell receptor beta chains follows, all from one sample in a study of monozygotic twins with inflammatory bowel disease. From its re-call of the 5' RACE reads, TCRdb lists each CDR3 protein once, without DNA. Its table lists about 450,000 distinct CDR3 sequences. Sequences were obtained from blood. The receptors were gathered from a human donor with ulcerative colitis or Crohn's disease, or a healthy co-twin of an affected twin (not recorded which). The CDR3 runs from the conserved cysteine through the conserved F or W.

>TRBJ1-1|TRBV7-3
CASSSQGGVEAFF
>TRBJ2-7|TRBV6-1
CASSPSTGVRSSYEQYF
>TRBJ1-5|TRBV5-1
CASMRAPDQPQHF
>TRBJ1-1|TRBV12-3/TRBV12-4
CASSFQGAYGTEAFF
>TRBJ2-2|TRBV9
CASSPGQQKIGYTGELFF
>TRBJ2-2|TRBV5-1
CASSPDRGAAGELFF
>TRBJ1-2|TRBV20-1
CSATTGQGDYGYTF
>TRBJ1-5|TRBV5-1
CASSTGGEVNQPQHF
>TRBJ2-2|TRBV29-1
CSVEDRRTVNTGELFF
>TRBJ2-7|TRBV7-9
CASSLAPGRSAYEQYF
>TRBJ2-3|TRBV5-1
CASSLRTSGETDTQYF
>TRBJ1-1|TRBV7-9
CASSLVAGGFNTEAFF
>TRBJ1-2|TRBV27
CASSLREGNYGYTF
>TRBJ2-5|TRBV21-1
CASRTHRGSFF
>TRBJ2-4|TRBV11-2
CASSSKELLAGGGAKNIQYF
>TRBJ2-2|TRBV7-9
CARDANTGELFF
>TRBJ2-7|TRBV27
CASSTRRGDYEQYF
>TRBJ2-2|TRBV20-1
CSARAGTSVRELFF
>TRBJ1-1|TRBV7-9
CASSPPGQRNTEAFF
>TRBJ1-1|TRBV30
CAWRIGSGTEAFF
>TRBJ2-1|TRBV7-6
CASSQRGDTSYNEQFF
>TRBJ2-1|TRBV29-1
CSVGKGLAGGEQFF
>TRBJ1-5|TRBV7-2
CASSLVDRGNQPQHF
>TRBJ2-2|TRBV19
CASTHGGKGAGELFF
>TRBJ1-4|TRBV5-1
CASSFLDREEEKLFF
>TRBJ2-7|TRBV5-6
CASSLGVQGPEQYF
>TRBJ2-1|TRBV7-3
CASSYAGASYNEQFF
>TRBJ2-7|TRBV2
CASTQGGGEQYF
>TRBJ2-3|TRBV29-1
CSVGRQFDTQYF
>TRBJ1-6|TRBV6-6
CASLKSYNSPLHF
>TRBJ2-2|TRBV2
CASRWDRNTGELFF
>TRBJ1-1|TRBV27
CASSLNGGSNTEAFF
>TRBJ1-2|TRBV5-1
CASSFDGDYGYTF
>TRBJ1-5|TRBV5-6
CASSLYQLLDQPQHF
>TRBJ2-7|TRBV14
CASSSTLQGYEQYF
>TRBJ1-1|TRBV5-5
CATQTGGGNTEAFF
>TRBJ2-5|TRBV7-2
CASSSDRRETQYF
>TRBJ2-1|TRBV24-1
CATRGSGSYNEQFF
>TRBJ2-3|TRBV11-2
CASSLWWAGGTDTQYF
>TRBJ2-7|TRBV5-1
CASSLVEGEQYF
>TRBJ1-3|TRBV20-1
CSVHQTGSEIYF
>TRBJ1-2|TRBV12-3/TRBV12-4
CASSSSPTGSTGYTF
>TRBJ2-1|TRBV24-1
CATSDRGLPRGEQFF
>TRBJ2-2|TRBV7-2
CASSLDPLRTGELFF
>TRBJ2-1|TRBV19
CASSTPTSGAYNEQFF
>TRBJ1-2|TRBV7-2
CASSLTPGESYGYTF
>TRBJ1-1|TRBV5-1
CASSLAPTVNTEAFF
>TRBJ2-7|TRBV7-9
CASSLFAIGRYF
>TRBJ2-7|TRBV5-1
CASSPGQGVWEQYF
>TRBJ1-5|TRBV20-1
CSVFNRDSHSNQPQHF
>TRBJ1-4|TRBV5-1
CASRSQWAATNEKLFF